Listed below are T cell receptor beta chains from one sample, sequenced in a study of T cell repertoires in cytomegalovirus infection. For these TCRs, the target antigens are not known. TCRdb reprocessed the reads via MiXCR and lists one record per CDR3 protein. Here the sample spans 450,000 to 650,000 distinct CDR3 sequences, 40% being singletons. The starting material was cultured PBMCs, obtained from culture after CMV antigen stimulation. All receptors derive from a human donor in good health (CMV status not recorded). Some clones in this sample may be carry-over from other donors' samples. Each CDR3 is given with its conserved first and last residue. D genes are given only for firm matches. Clone size is stated in some rows and not others, as once, few, many or a class when expanded.

TRBV10-3	NA	TRBJ2-2	NA	CAISESQDPGELFF	TGTGCCATCAGTGAGTCGCAGGATCCCGGGGAGCTGTTTTTT
TRBV19	NA	TRBJ1-4	NA	CASSIPYRSDEKLFF	TGTGCCAGTAGTATACCATATCGAAGCGATGAAAAACTGTTTTTT
TRBV7-2	NA	TRBJ2-7	TRBD2	CASSTPRGTSEYEQYF	TGTGCCAGCAGCACCCCCCGAGGGACTAGCGAGTACGAGCAGTACTTC
TRBV12-3/TRBV12-4	few	TRBJ1-1	NA	CASSLQAGMNTEAFF	TGTGCCAGCAGTTTACAGGCAGGGATGAACACTGAAGCTTTCTTT
TRBV19	NA	TRBJ1-2	TRBD1	CASGLRQGVNYGYTF	TGTGCCAGTGGATTACGACAGGGGGTAAACTATGGCTACACCTTC
TRBV29-1	NA	TRBJ1-1	NA	CSVEGGGREAFF	TGCAGCGTTGAAGGTGGTGGACGTGAAGCTTTCTTT
TRBV7-2	few	TRBJ1-3	NA	CASSLLGWRNTIYF	TGTGCCAGCAGCTTATTGGGGTGGCGAAACACCATATATTTT
TRBV7-2	many	TRBJ2-7	TRBD1	CASSLGEGQGYEQYF	TGTGCCAGCAGCTTAGGAGAGGGACAGGGTTACGAGCAGTACTTC
TRBV7-9	NA	TRBJ2-5	NA	CASSLGQPEQETQYF	TGTGCCAGCAGCTTGGGGCAGCCAGAGCAAGAGACCCAGTACTTC
TRBV7-2	few	TRBJ2-3	NA	CASSLAPPPADTQYF	TGTGCCAGCAGCTTGGCCCCCCCCCCCGCAGATACGCAGTATTTT
TRBV7-2	NA	TRBJ2-7	TRBD2	CASSLFPSGGAGEQYF	TGTGCCAGCAGCTTATTCCCAAGCGGGGGGGCCGGCGAGCAGTACTTC
TRBV7-9	NA	TRBJ2-1	NA	CASSSRLGPTNEQFF	TGTGCCAGCAGTTCAAGGTTAGGGCCGACCAATGAGCAGTTCTTC
TRBV4-1	few	TRBJ1-2	NA	CASSQIRIQDPSYGYTF	TGCGCCAGCAGCCAAATCAGAATCCAGGATCCTTCCTATGGCTACACCTTC
TRBV6-5	NA	TRBJ1-5	TRBD1	CASGNRGFNQPQHF	TGTGCCAGCGGAAACAGGGGGTTTAATCAGCCCCAGCATTTT
TRBV20-1	NA	TRBJ2-3	NA	CSASPEGGTDTQYF	TGCAGTGCCTCGCCCGAGGGCGGCACAGATACGCAGTATTTT
TRBV7-2	NA	TRBJ2-7	NA	CASSLGSQYYEQYF	TGTGCCAGCAGCTTAGGCAGCCAGTACTACGAGCAGTACTTC
TRBV10-3	few	TRBJ2-1	NA	CAISGNNEQFF	TGTGCCATCAGTGGGAACAATGAGCAGTTCTTC
TRBV7-2	NA	TRBJ2-1	TRBD2	CASSWTSASNEQFF	TGTGCCAGCAGCTGGACTAGCGCATCCAATGAGCAGTTCTTC
TRBV7-9	few	TRBJ2-3	NA	CASSSPGDSDTQYF	TGTGCCAGCAGCTCCCCTGGGGATTCAGATACGCAGTATTTT
TRBV6-2/TRBV6-3	NA	TRBJ1-1	NA	CASRGDLVTEAFF	TGTGCCAGCAGGGGGGACCTCGTGACTGAAGCTTTCTTT
TRBV5-1	few	TRBJ2-6	TRBD1	CASSLATGVGANVLTF	TGCGCCAGCAGCTTGGCGACAGGGGTTGGGGCCAACGTCCTGACTTTC
TRBV11-3	few	TRBJ2-1	NA	CASSPTGLNEQFF	TGTGCCAGCAGCCCGACTGGGCTCAATGAGCAGTTCTTC
TRBV27	NA	TRBJ1-6	NA	CASSFAGSPLHF	TGTGCCAGCAGTTTTGCGGGTTCACCCCTCCACTTT
TRBV18	NA	TRBJ1-1	TRBD1	CASSADRSEAFF	TGTGCCAGCTCAGCGGACAGGTCGGAAGCTTTCTTT
TRBV6-6	NA	TRBJ2-7	NA	CASSYSKRQGGQYF	TGTGCCAGCAGTTACTCGAAGAGGCAGGGCGGGCAGTACTTC
TRBV6-2/TRBV6-3	NA	TRBJ2-3	NA	CATWGAGSSDTQYF	TGTGCCACCTGGGGGGCGGGAAGTTCAGATACGCAGTATTTT
TRBV2	NA	TRBJ2-3	TRBD2	CASSDAGVRTDTQYF	TGTGCCAGCAGTGATGCGGGAGTTAGGACAGATACGCAGTATTTT
TRBV7-8	few	TRBJ2-1	TRBD2	CASSSWTSGGPRSYNEQFF	TGTGCCAGCAGCTCGTGGACTAGCGGGGGGCCCCGCTCCTACAATGAGCAGTTCTTC
TRBV4-3	NA	TRBJ2-2	NA	CASGEGGLTGELFF	TGCGCCAGCGGCGAGGGGGGCCTCACCGGGGAGCTGTTTTTT
TRBV11-2	few	TRBJ2-3	TRBD2	CASSTPAGDTQYF	TGTGCCAGCAGCACCCCCGCGGGAGACACGCAGTATTTT
TRBV7-2	many	TRBJ2-1	TRBD2	CASSFIAGGRGEQFF	TGTGCCAGCAGCTTCATAGCGGGAGGGAGGGGGGAGCAGTTCTTC
TRBV4-1	NA	TRBJ2-1	TRBD2	CASSPNTLAGVNLNEQFF	TGTGCCAGCAGCCCAAATACCCTAGCGGGGGTAAATCTCAATGAGCAGTTCTTC
TRBV28	NA	TRBJ1-4	NA	CAGRGAADEKLFF	TGTGCCGGTCGGGGGGCGGCTGATGAAAAACTGTTTTTT
TRBV6-2/TRBV6-3	few	TRBJ2-5	NA	CASRRDGAGFQETQYF	TGTGCCAGCAGAAGGGATGGAGCGGGCTTTCAAGAGACCCAGTACTTC
TRBV7-4	NA	TRBJ2-3	NA	CASSSLGTRADTQYF	TGTGCCAGCAGCTCCTTGGGGACAAGGGCAGATACGCAGTATTTT
TRBV4-2	NA	TRBJ1-4	NA	CASSQGGENENLFF	TGTGCCAGCAGCCAAGGTGGCGAGAATGAAAACCTGTTTTTT
TRBV5-5	NA	TRBJ2-7	NA	CASSLAADAVPYEQYF	TGTGCCAGCAGCTTGGCGGCAGACGCAGTCCCCTACGAGCAGTACTTC
TRBV11-2	NA	TRBJ1-6	NA	CASKPTGSNSPLHF	TGTGCCAGCAAACCAACAGGGAGCAATTCACCCCTCCACTTT
TRBV27	few	TRBJ2-1	NA	CASSLSGANEQFF	TGTGCCAGCAGTTTATCCGGAGCGAATGAGCAGTTCTTC
TRBV10-3	NA	TRBJ1-3	NA	CAISEPGQDSGNTIYF	TGTGCCATCAGTGAACCGGGTCAGGACTCTGGAAACACCATATATTTT
TRBV14	NA	TRBJ1-6	NA	CASSQGTGGIYNSPLHF	TGTGCCAGCAGCCAGGGGACGGGAGGAATCTATAATTCACCCCTCCACTTT
TRBV7-6	few	TRBJ2-2	TRBD1	CASSSMTGAGELFF	TGTGCCAGCAGCTCAATGACAGGGGCCGGGGAGCTGTTTTTT